This T cell receptor (beta chain) was sequenced for a study of OX40 agonist ivuxolimab in advanced cancers. Looking at the study overall: In this trial design, patients received ivuxolimab intravenously at 0.01 to 10 mg/kg every 2 weeks. Recorded diagnoses for dose-escalation patients were hepatocellular carcinoma, melanoma, renal cell or head and neck cancer. Patients with prior anti-PD-1, anti-PD-L1 or anti-CTLA-4 therapy were eligible; 35% to 50% had some. Study-wide results and caveats: Dosing at 0.1 to 3.0 mg/kg was accompanied by clonal expansion of CD4+ and CD8+ blood T cells by week 6.

By proportion, this clone is large (0.1 to 1%). Its antigen is unknown. Libraries were prepared by immunoSEQ multiplex PCR; TCRdb keeps only in-frame clonotypes and omits some of them. The sample records about 15,000 clones, around 64% being singletons. This TCR derives from an adult with an advanced solid tumor such as melanoma, head and neck, liver or kidney cancer. Specimen: CD4+ or CD8+ T cells sorted from blood, collected in a trial of the OX40 agonist ivuxolimab.

CDR3 sequence (DNA): TGTGCCAGCAGTTTACAGGGCGAGTATTCACCCCTCCACTTT. It specifies CASSLQGEYSPLHF. The rearrangement links TRBV2 to TRBJ1-6; D perhaps matches TRBD1 (6 bases). Trimming removed 5 bases from V and 8 bases from J, with 13 bases in between. Germline values: CDR1 SNHLY, CDR2 FYNNEI. This CDR3 region has 14 residues.